The next 6 T cell receptor beta chains were all read from a single sample in a study of T-cell reconstitution after alpha-beta-depleted transplantation in children. Preparing the TCRbeta library involved the use of unique molecular identifiers. TCRdb recomputed calls from the PCR reads with MiXCR, one row per CDR3 protein. This sample has some 300,000 distinct CDR3 sequences; about 9.4% occur once, and the top ten carry just under 7.5%. The material was PBMCs, obtained before TCRalphabeta/CD19-depleted stem cell transplant. The receptors derive from a boy younger than two with acute myeloid leukemia, due to receive a stem cell transplant.

The genes are TRBV12-3 or TRBV12-4 and TRBJ1-2; no clear D gene. The ends were cut back, 3 bases at V and 1 base at J, with 6 bases in the middle. The CDR3 sequence is 13 residues long. CDR3 bases: TGTGCCAGCAGTTTCCGGGTTAACTATGGCTACACCTTC. This sequence encodes CASSFRVNYGYTF.

Many counts were recorded for this clonotype. The chain recombines TRBV7-3 with TRBJ2-1, with D hard to call. This CDR3 is built from 15 residues. In germline, CDR1 is SGHTA, CDR2 FQGTGA. The V end lost 1 base, the J end lost 8 bases, and 15 bases lay between the germline ends. The CDR3 is CASSLSPLAGDEQFF. The DNA for the CDR3 is TGTGCCAGCAGCTTAAGTCCCCTGGCCGGCGATGAGCAGTTCTTC. Complete variable domain (other parts from reference TRBV7-3 and TRBJ2-1): GAGVSQTPSNKVTEKGKYVELRCDPISGHTALYWYRQSLGQGPEFLIYFQGTGAADDSGLPNDRFFAVRPEGSVSTLKIQRTERGDSAVYLCASSLSPLAGDEQFFGPGTRLTVL.

There are many counts of this clonotype. The rearrangement links TRBV9 to TRBJ2-6; D not certain. Germline values: CDR1 SGDLS, CDR2 YYNGEE. The CDR3 is 18 residues long. Trimming left V 0 bases short and J 1 base short, with 14 bases between. CDR3 amino acids: CASSVAPGAKSGANVLTF. For the CDR3, the DNA is TGTGCCAGCAGCGTAGCGCCAGGAGCAAAGTCTGGGGCCAACGTCCTGACTTTC.

This clonotype has a handful of counts. The CDR3 region has the DNA TGTGCCAGCAGCTTAGCCCTCACTCGGAATGAGCAGTTCTTC. This codes for CASSLALTRNEQFF. V and J are TRBV7-2 and TRBJ2-1, with D hard to call. The germline V gene encodes CDR1 SGHTA and CDR2 FQGNSA. The germline V and J ends were trimmed by 0 bases and 7 bases, with 10 bases remaining between them. CDR3 length: 14 residues. The variable domain in full, completed from reference TRBV7-2 and TRBJ2-1, reads GAGVSQSPSNKVTEKGKDVELRCDPISGHTALYWYRQSLGQGLEFLIYFQGNSAPDKSGLPSDRFSAERTGGSVSTLTIQRTQQEDSAVYLCASSLALTRNEQFFGPGTRLTVL.

This clonotype was detected ten times or more. The J gene is TRBJ1-6, the V gene TRBV6-5; possibly TRBD1 for D (5 bases). In germline, CDR1 is MNHEY, CDR2 SVGAGI. This CDR3 has 14 amino acids. The V gene lost 3 bases and the J gene lost 9 bases, with 12 bases spanning the gap. CDR3 protein: CASSYRGRVSPLHF. Written as DNA, the CDR3 is TGTGCCAGCAGTTATAGGGGCAGGGTTTCACCCCTCCACTTT.

This clonotype appeared many times. The rearrangement joins TRBV6-2 or TRBV6-3 to TRBJ2-7; 7 bases match TRBD1. V lost 5 bases and J lost 0; bases outside the gene matches: 7. This CDR3 is built from 15 residues. CDR1 and CDR2 (germline): MNHEY, SVGEGT. CDR3 nucleotide sequence: TGTGCCAGCAGTCGCTCGACAGGGAGCTCCTACGAGCAGTACTTC. Protein sequence: CASSRSTGSSYEQYF.